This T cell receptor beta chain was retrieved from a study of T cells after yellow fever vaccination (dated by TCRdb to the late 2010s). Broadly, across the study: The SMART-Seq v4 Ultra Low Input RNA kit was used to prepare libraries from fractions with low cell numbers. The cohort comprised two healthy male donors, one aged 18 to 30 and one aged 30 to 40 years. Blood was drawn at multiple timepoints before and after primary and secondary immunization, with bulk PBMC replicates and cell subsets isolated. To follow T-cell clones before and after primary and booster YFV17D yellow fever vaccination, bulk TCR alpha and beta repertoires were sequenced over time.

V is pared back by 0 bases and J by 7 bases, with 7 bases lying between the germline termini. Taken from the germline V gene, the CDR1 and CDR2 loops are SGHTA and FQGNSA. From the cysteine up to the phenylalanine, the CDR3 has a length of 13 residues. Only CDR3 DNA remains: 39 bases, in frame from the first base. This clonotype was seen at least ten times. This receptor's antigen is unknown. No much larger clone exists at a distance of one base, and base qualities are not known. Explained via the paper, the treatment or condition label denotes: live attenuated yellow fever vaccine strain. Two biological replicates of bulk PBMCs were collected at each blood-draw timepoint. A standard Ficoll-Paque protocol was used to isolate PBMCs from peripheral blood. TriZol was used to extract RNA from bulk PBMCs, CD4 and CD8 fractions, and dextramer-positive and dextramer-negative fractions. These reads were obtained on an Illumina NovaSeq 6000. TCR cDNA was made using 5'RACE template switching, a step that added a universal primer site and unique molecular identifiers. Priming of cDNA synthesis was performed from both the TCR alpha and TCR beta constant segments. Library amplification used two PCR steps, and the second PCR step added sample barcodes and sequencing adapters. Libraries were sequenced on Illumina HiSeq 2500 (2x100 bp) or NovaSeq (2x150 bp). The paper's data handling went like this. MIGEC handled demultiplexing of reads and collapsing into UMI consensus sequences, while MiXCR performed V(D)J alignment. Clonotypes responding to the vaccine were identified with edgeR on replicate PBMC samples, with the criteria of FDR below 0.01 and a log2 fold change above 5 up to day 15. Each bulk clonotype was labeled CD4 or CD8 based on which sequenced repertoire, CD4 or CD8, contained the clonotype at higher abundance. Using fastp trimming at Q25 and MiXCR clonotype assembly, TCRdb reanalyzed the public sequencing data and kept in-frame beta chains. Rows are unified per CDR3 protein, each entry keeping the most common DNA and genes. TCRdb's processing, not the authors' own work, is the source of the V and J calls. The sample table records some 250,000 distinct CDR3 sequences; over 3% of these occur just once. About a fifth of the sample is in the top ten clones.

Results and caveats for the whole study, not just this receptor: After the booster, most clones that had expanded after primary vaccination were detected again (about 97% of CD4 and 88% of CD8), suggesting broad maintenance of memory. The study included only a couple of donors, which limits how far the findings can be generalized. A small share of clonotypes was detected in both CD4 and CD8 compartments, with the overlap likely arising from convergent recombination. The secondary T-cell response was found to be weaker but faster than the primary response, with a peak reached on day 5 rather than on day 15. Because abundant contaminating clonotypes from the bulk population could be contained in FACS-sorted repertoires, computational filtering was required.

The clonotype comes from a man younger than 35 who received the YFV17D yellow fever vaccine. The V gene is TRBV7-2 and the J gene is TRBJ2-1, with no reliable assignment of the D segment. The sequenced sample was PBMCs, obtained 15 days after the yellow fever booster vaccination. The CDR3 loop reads CASSLAGFNEQFF. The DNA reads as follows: TGTGCCAGCAGCTTAGCGGGGTTTAATGAGCAGTTCTTC.